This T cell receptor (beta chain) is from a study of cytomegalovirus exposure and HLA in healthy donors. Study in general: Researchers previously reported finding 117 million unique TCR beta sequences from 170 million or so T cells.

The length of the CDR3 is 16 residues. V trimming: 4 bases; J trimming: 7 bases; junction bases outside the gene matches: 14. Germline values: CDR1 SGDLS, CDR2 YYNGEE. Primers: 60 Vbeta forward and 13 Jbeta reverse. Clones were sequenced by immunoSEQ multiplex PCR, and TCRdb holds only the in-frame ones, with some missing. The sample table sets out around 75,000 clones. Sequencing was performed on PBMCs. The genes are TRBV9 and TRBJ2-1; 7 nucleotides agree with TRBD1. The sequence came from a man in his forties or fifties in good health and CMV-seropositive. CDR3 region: CASSPQDRDAVNEQFF. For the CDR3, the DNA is TGTGCCAGCAGCCCCCAAGACAGGGATGCGGTGAATGAGCAGTTCTTC. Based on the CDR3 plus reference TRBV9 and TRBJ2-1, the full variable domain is DSGVTQTPKHLITATGQRVTLRCSPRSGDLSVYWYQQSLDQGLQFLIQYYNGEERAKGNILERFSAQQFPDLHSELNLSSLELGDSALYFCASSPQDRDAVNEQFFGPGTRLTVL.